These 27 T cell receptor beta chains were all obtained from the same sample, sequenced in a study of cytomegalovirus exposure and HLA in healthy donors. PCR amplification relied on 60 Vbeta primers (plus 13 Jbeta primers). The method was immunoSEQ multiplex PCR; TCRdb's version includes in-frame clones alone and lacks a portion of them. The repertoire has about 120,000 clones, around four fifths of them found once; the top ten carry 1.5% to 2%. The source material was PBMCs. These TCRs come from a man between 40 and 49 years old in good health and CMV-seronegative.

The chain couples TRBV6-6 to TRBJ1-1; 7 positions agree with TRBD1. J gave up 6 bases and V 9 bases, and 10 bases lay outside the gene matches. The CDR3 runs 13 residues. CDR1 is MNHNY, CDR2 SVGAGI, per germline (reference sequence). CDR3 sequence reads: CASGDRVLAEAFF. For the CDR3, the DNA is TGTGCCAGTGGTGACAGGGTGTTAGCTGAAGCTTTCTTT.

This chain joins TRBV9 and TRBJ2-3; 8 bases fit TRBD2. Unmatched junction bases numbered 13, after V lost 4 bases and J lost 6 bases. The CDR3 length is 16 residues. Germline V lookup: CDR1 SGDLS, CDR2 YYNGEE. The CDR3 loop reads CASSFGGGPAPDTQYF. As DNA, the CDR3 is TGTGCCAGCAGCTTCGGGGGGGGTCCCGCCCCGGATACGCAGTATTTT.

The chain employs TRBV11-2 and TRBJ2-1; 10 bases match TRBD1. CDR3 size: 15 residues. Trimming cost V 5 bases and J 6 bases; bases outside gene matches: 7. Germline V gives CDR1 SGHAT, CDR2 FQNNGV. The DNA of the CDR3 is TGTGCCAGCAGCATAAACCGGGACAGGGGCAATGAGCAGTTCTTC. This translates into CASSINRDRGNEQFF. Together with reference TRBV11-2 and TRBJ2-1, the CDR3 gives the full variable domain: EAGVAQSPRYKIIEKRQSVAFWCNPISGHATLYWYQQILGQGPKLLIQFQNNGVVDDSQLPKDRFSAERLKGVDSTLKIQPAKLEDSAVYLCASSINRDRGNEQFFGPGTRLTVL.

In this sample, this clone turned up a few times. The chain has TRBV7-2 and TRBJ1-6; a possible D gene is TRBD1 (5 bases). Between the trimmed V and J ends, which lost 3 bases and 7 bases, there was a span of 13 bases. The length of the CDR3 is 15 residues. Germline values: CDR1 SGHTA, CDR2 FQGNSA. CDR3 bases: TGTGCCAGCAGCTTCCAGGGAATAGAGAATTCACCCCTCCACTTT. This sequence encodes CASSFQGIENSPLHF.

The CDR3, as DNA: TGTGCCAGCAGCTTAGGGCCGGGTTACAATGAGCAGTTCTTC. This sequence encodes CASSLGPGYNEQFF. The gene calls are TRBV7-2 and TRBJ2-1; D not certain. The germline V gene has CDR1 SGHTA and CDR2 FQGNSA. V was trimmed by 1 base and J by 4 bases, leaving 8 bases between them. CDR3 length equals 14 residues.

V gene TRBV11-2 combines with J gene TRBJ2-3, with 10 bases aligning to TRBD2. The CDR3 is made up of 14 amino acids. V lost 2 bases and J lost 5; bases outside the gene matches: 1. Germline V gene lookup returns CDR1 SGHAT and CDR2 FQNNGV. Here the CDR3 DNA reads TGTGCCAGCAGCTTACAGCGGGGGGGAGATACGCAGTATTTT. The encoded protein is CASSLQRGGDTQYF.

The rearrangement joins TRBV6-1 to TRBJ2-7; D might be TRBD1 (6 bases). The CDR3 is 14 amino acids. Germline loops: CDR1 MNHNS, CDR2 SASEGT. Trimming pared 11 bases from V and 3 bases from J, leaving 20 bases between. CDR3 loop: CASARPGQNYEQYF. As DNA, the CDR3 is TGTGCCTCCGCGCGACCTGGACAGAACTACGAGCAGTACTTC.

V usage is TRBV18 and J usage is TRBJ2-5; 9 positions agree with TRBD2. The length of the CDR3 is 17 residues. J lost 0 bases, V lost 0 bases, and 5 bases had no gene match. Germline CDR1 reads KGHSH; CDR2 reads LQKENI. The CDR3 sequence is CASSPPGTSGYQETQYF. Written as DNA, the CDR3 is TGTGCCAGCTCACCACCGGGCACTAGCGGGTACCAAGAGACCCAGTACTTC.

This clone was detected only a few times. V usage is TRBV20-1 and J usage is TRBJ1-4; no clear D gene. The CDR3 runs 11 residues. V lost 5 bases and J lost 8, with 9 bases in between. CDR1 and CDR2 from the germline V gene are DFQATT and SNEGSKA (reference sequence). The CDR3 region is CSASPGEKLFF. The CDR3 DNA follows: TGCAGTGCTTCGCCAGGAGAAAAACTGTTTTTT.

The chain is built from TRBV30 and TRBJ1-1, with a weak D call TRBD1 (6 bases). CDR3 length equals 13 residues. CDR1 and CDR2 from the germline V gene are GTSNPN and SVGIG (reference sequence). The V gene lost 2 bases and the J gene lost 11 bases, with 18 bases spanning the gap. In DNA, the CDR3 is TGTGCCTGGAGTCAGGGCGGGGGGGCAAAGGCTTTCTTT. It encodes CAWSQGGGAKAFF.

This CDR3 is CASSQNTGTGIEKLFF. The CDR3 DNA is TGCGCCAGCAGCCAAAATACCGGGACAGGAATTGAAAAACTGTTTTTT. The chain employs TRBV4-3 and TRBJ1-4; 8 bases align to TRBD1. Trimming took 2 bases from V and 7 from J; bases not matched to a gene: 9. Germline V gene lookup returns CDR1 LGHNA and CDR2 YSLEER. The CDR3 sequence is 16 residues long.

The chain is built from TRBV27 and TRBJ2-7; 7 bases align to TRBD2. Germline V CDR1 and CDR2: MNHEY, SMNVEV (reference sequence). This CDR3 contains 15 residues. After removal of 5 bases from V and 6 bases from J, the junction contained 13 bases not matched to a gene. The CDR3 DNA is TGTGCCAGCAGTGTGTCCCGGACTAGGAGTACCGAGCAGTACTTC. Translated: CASSVSRTRSTEQYF.

The CDR3 coding sequence is TGTGCCAGCAGTTACGTTGCAGGTAATCTGCGTGAGCAGTTCTTC. Translation: CASSYVAGNLREQFF. V and J are TRBV6-5 and TRBJ2-1; no clear D. Trimming took off 2 bases at V and 9 bases at J, with 17 bases between the two ends. CDR1 is MNHEY and CDR2 is SVGAGI in the germline V gene. The CDR3 contains 15 residues.

CDR3 region: CASSISPQGALIQPQHF. DNA of the CDR3: TGTGCCAGCAGCATTTCGCCCCAGGGGGCACTGATTCAGCCCCAGCATTTT. The chain is built from TRBV21-1 and TRBJ1-5; no DNA check was done on the table's D call, TRBD1. TRBV21-1 counts as a pseudogene. This CDR3 has 17 amino acids.

This clone was detected a few times. The gene calls are TRBV18 and TRBJ1-1; the D gene is possibly TRBD1 (5 bases). The germline V and J ends were trimmed by 1 base and 3 bases, with 12 bases remaining between them. Germline V gene data show CDR1 as KGHSH and CDR2 as LQKENI. The CDR3 has 15 residues. The DNA for the CDR3 is TGTGCCAGCTCACCACGGGCAGGGTGGTACACTGAAGCTTTCTTT. It codes for CASSPRAGWYTEAFF.

V usage is TRBV4-3 and J usage is TRBJ2-6; D is undetermined. Germline CDR1 reads LGHNA; CDR2 reads YSLEER. The CDR3 is 15 amino acids. With 1 base removed from V and 0 bases from J, the gap between germline ends came to 4 bases. The CDR3 DNA follows: TGCGCCAGCAGCCAAGCACACTCTGGGGCCAACGTCCTGACTTTC. As protein: CASSQAHSGANVLTF.

The V call is TRBV28, the J call TRBJ2-2, with D perhaps TRBD2 (6 bases). V gave up 11 bases and J gave up 5 bases, with 18 bases separating them. This CDR3 has 14 residues. In germline, CDR1 is MDHEN, CDR2 SYDVKM. CDR3 sequence reads: CASMEGSRTGELFF. DNA for the CDR3: TGTGCCTCAATGGAGGGAAGTAGAACCGGGGAGCTGTTTTTT.

V is TRBV2 and J is TRBJ1-1; D uncertain. This CDR3 has 14 amino acids. The V end was cut by 4 bases, the J end by 1 base, with 10 bases between. Germline V gives CDR1 SNHLY, CDR2 FYNNEI. The CDR3 here is CASSGAGKNTEAFF. For the CDR3, the DNA is TGTGCCAGCAGTGGGGCAGGAAAGAACACTGAAGCTTTCTTT.

V usage is TRBV5-1 and J usage is TRBJ2-2; TRBD1 agrees at 10 bases. The trim removed 2 bases at V and 7 bases at J, leaving 5 bases unmatched. The germline V gene has CDR1 SGHRS and CDR2 YFSETQ. This CDR3 comprises 15 residues. The CDR3 coding sequence is TGCGCCAGCAGCTTAGGGACAGGGGCAAGCGGGGAGCTGTTTTTT. Protein product: CASSLGTGASGELFF.

The CDR3 nucleotides read TGTGCCAGCAGCTTGGGCCAGGGGGCTTGGGAGCAGTACTTC. Its protein is CASSLGQGAWEQYF. The chain employs TRBV5-6 and TRBJ2-5, with 8 bases matching TRBD1. The ends lost 0 bases at V and 11 bases at J; junction bases unmatched: 9. There are 14 residues in the CDR3. The germline gives CDR1 SGHDT, CDR2 YYEEEE.

The rearrangement uses TRBV6-6 and TRBJ2-3, with 9 bases lining up with TRBD1. V was pared by 5 bases and J by 10 bases, with 16 bases of the junction left unmatched. The CDR3 totals 16 residues. Per the germline V gene, CDR1 is MNHNY and CDR2 is SVGAGI (reference sequence). CDR3 amino acids: CASSHASGTGHTAQYF. The CDR3 nucleotides read TGTGCCAGCAGTCACGCCTCCGGGACAGGGCACACCGCGCAGTATTTT.

This clone has a single count. The chain has TRBV6-1 and TRBJ2-3, with D unresolved. CDR3 length: 11 residues. The V end was cut by 8 bases, the J end by 8 bases, with 11 bases between. The germline CDR1 and CDR2 sequences are MNHNS and SASEGT. This CDR3 reads CASEELGTQYF. CDR3 sequence (DNA): TGTGCCAGCGAGGAATTGGGTACGCAGTATTTT.

This clone was recorded only once. V gene TRBV4-3 combines with J gene TRBJ2-2; TRBD2 might be the D (5 bases). Trimming stripped 2 bases from V and 2 bases from J, with 18 bases between. Germline CDR1 is LGHNA and CDR2 is YSLEER. The CDR3 has 18 residues. CDR3 residues: CASSQHGPGRTNTGELFF. CDR3 coding DNA: TGCGCCAGCAGCCAACACGGCCCAGGCAGGACTAACACCGGGGAGCTGTTTTTT.

This clone turned up a few times. CDR3 in amino acids: CAISAQGGSEQYF. The CDR3 nucleotides read TGTGCCATCAGTGCACAGGGGGGATCCGAGCAGTACTTC. The chain is built from TRBV10-3 and TRBJ2-7, with 8 bases that match TRBD1. V lost 4 bases, J lost 6 bases, and 5 bases stayed unmatched. Germline CDR1 ENHRY, CDR2 SYGVKD. The CDR3 is 13 amino acids.

This clone was recorded only once. This rearrangement joins TRBV19 to TRBJ2-2; the D gene is possibly TRBD2 (7 bases). The CDR3 totals 15 residues. Germline CDR1 and CDR2: LNHDA and SQIVND (reference sequence). Trimming cost V 7 bases and J 8 bases, with 20 bases left between them. This CDR3 is CASMSQEGGRGELFF. The CDR3, as DNA: TGTGCCAGTATGAGTCAGGAGGGGGGGAGAGGGGAGCTGTTTTTT.

This clone came up a few times. The chain uses TRBV2 and TRBJ1-6, with D tentatively TRBD1 (6 bases). The CDR3 length is 15 residues. Trimming shortened V by 7 bases and J by 9 bases, and 19 bases separated the two germline ends. Per the germline V gene, CDR1 is SNHLY and CDR2 is FYNNEI. The CDR3 DNA follows: TGTGCCAGCACTACAGGGTTCTCGGTGGGTTCACCCCTCCACTTT. Translating gives CASTTGFSVGSPLHF.

The chain couples TRBV28 to TRBJ1-1, with 10 bases matching TRBD1. V lost 8 bases, J lost 8 bases, and 11 bases stayed unmatched. Germline CDR1 and CDR2: MDHEN and SYDVKM. This CDR3 has 14 amino acids. The CDR3 nucleotides are TGTGCCAGCTACCAAGGACCGGGACAGGGGGAAGCTTTCTTT. Translation: CASYQGPGQGEAFF.